One and the same sample provided the 22 T cell receptor beta chains below, sequenced in a study of blood T cell repertoires in COVID-19. TCRdb's copy holds only in-frame clones and misses some; the assay was immunoSEQ multiplex PCR. This repertoire shows around 160,000 clones, 80% found once; its top ten account for roughly 3.4%. Sequencing was carried out using PBMCs or T cells enriched from blood (not recorded which). These receptors originate from a woman aged 55-75 years who had recovered from COVID-19.

The CDR3 is CASSSLGGTAGELFF. The CDR3 coding sequence is TGTGCCAGCAGCTCCCTGGGGGGAACAGCCGGGGAGCTGTTTTTT. The chain recombines TRBV11-3 with TRBJ2-2; perhaps TRBD2 as D (6 bases). Germline CDR1 and CDR2: SGHNT and YENEEA. This CDR3 region has 15 residues. V lost 4 bases and J lost 6, with 15 bases in between.

The chain has TRBV3-1 (or the pseudogene TRBV3-2) and TRBJ1-1; D call uncertain. Germline V gene sequence: CDR1 LGHDT, CDR2 YNNKEL (reference sequence). The CDR3 sequence is 13 residues long. V gave up 4 bases and J gave up 7 bases, with 13 bases separating them. In nucleotides, the CDR3 is TGTGCCAGCAGCCCCCGTTCTGCGGTTGAAGCTTTCTTT. It encodes CASSPRSAVEAFF.

The chain uses TRBV2 and TRBJ1-1, with D unresolved. Trimming removed 6 bases from V and 2 bases from J, with 10 bases in between. CDR3 length: 13 amino acids. Germline V gene sequence: CDR1 SNHLY, CDR2 FYNNEI. CDR3 residues: CASSLGGNTEAFF. CDR3 bases: TGTGCCAGCAGCCTCGGTGGTAACACTGAAGCTTTCTTT.

The chain combines TRBV2 with TRBJ2-2; D is undetermined. Per germline, CDR1 SNHLY and CDR2 FYNNEI. V gave up 7 bases and J gave up 0 bases, with 12 bases separating them. The CDR3 is made up of 15 amino acids. CDR3: CASTAHSTNTGELFF. The CDR3, as DNA: TGTGCCAGCACCGCCCACAGTACGAACACCGGGGAGCTGTTTTTT.

This chain connects TRBV12-3 or TRBV12-4 to TRBJ1-4; D unresolved. CDR3 length: 13 residues. Trimming took 1 base from V and 8 from J, leaving 8 bases between them. The CDR3 loop is CASSLGSGEKLFF. In DNA, the CDR3 is TGTGCCAGCAGTTTAGGGTCCGGGGAAAAACTGTTTTTT.

This clone has only one observation. This chain uses TRBV6-5 with TRBJ1-6; 7 nucleotides match TRBD1. CDR3 length equals 13 residues. After removal of 4 bases from V and 8 bases from J, the junction contained 2 bases not matched to a gene. Germline V gene lookup returns CDR1 MNHEY and CDR2 SVGAGI. CDR3 residues: CASSFDRDSPLHF. Written as DNA, the CDR3 is TGTGCCAGCAGTTTCGACAGGGATTCACCCCTCCACTTT.

This chain uses TRBV25-1 with TRBJ2-6, with TRBD1 matching 7 bases. The CDR3 is 17 residues long. V was pared by 6 bases and J by 0 bases, with 8 bases of the junction left unmatched. Germline lookup yields CDR1 MGHDK and CDR2 SYGVNS. The CDR3 region is CASSPRDSTSGANVLTF. CDR3 nucleotide sequence: TGTGCCAGCAGCCCCCGGGACAGCACCTCTGGGGCCAACGTCCTGACTTTC.

This chain connects TRBV5-8 to TRBJ2-5; the match to TRBD1 covers 8 bases. Germline loops: CDR1 SGHTS, CDR2 YDEGEE. The CDR3 is 13 residues long. V gave up 6 bases and J gave up 5 bases; unmatched junction bases: 6. The CDR3 sequence: CASNLDRGETQYF. DNA of the CDR3: TGTGCCAGCAACCTTGACAGGGGCGAGACCCAGTACTTC.

The rearrangement joins TRBV5-1 to TRBJ2-1, with D tentatively TRBD2 (6 bases). CDR1 and CDR2 (germline): SGHRS, YFSETQ. The ends were cut back, 0 bases at V and 0 bases at J, with 10 bases in the middle. This CDR3 spans 16 amino acids. The CDR3, as DNA: TGCGCCAGCAGCTTGGAAGGCGGGGTCTCCTACAATGAGCAGTTCTTC. It translates to CASSLEGGVSYNEQFF.

This clone was counted a single time. J is TRBJ1-1 and V is TRBV7-9; 10 bases agree with TRBD1. The CDR3 is 17 residues long. Per germline, CDR1 SEHNR and CDR2 FQNEAQ (reference sequence). The V segment lost 3 bases and the J segment 4 bases; nucleotides outside the gene matches: 11. CDR3 DNA sequence: TGTGCCAGCAGCTTCGACAGGGGGCATTTAGGAAGCACTGAAGCTTTCTTT. This translates into CASSFDRGHLGSTEAFF.

This chain uses TRBV7-2 with TRBJ1-2, with 7 bases matching TRBD1. Trimming cost V 5 bases and J 4 bases; bases outside gene matches: 7. CDR3 length equals 14 residues. Germline V gives CDR1 SGHTA, CDR2 FQGNSA. The CDR3 sequence: CASSHQGEVYGYTF. CDR3 coding DNA: TGTGCCAGCAGCCATCAGGGGGAGGTCTATGGCTACACCTTC.

The sample holds a few counts of this clone. J is TRBJ2-7 and V is TRBV3-1 (or the pseudogene TRBV3-2); D gene uncertain. This CDR3 is 13 amino acids long. The ends were cut back, 4 bases at V and 6 bases at J, with 13 bases in the middle. The germline V gene has CDR1 LGHDT and CDR2 YNNKEL (reference sequence). CDR3 in DNA: TGTGCCAGCAGCCTTGGCATTCGCGGCGAGCAGTACTTC. It encodes CASSLGIRGEQYF.

This chain links TRBV10-3 with TRBJ2-1; D might be TRBD1 (5 bases). There are 15 residues in the CDR3. Germline-derived CDR1 and CDR2 are ENHRY and SYGVKD. V dropped 6 bases and J dropped 0 bases, with 12 bases sitting between them. The CDR3 loop is CAISVDSSSYNEQFF. As DNA, the CDR3 is TGTGCCATCAGCGTTGACAGTAGCTCCTACAATGAGCAGTTCTTC.

The chain combines TRBV30 with TRBJ2-7; 9 bases are a match to TRBD1. V shed 4 bases, J shed 5 bases, and the junction held 6 bases outside the gene matches. CDR1 GTSNPN and CDR2 SVGIG come from the germline V gene (reference sequence). The CDR3 runs 13 residues. The CDR3 is CAWTGQGVNEQYF. The DNA of the CDR3 is TGTGCCTGGACGGGACAGGGAGTTAACGAGCAGTACTTC. The variable domain in full, with the rest retrieved from reference TRBV30 and TRBJ2-7, is SQTIHQWPATLVQPVGSPLSLECTVEGTSNPNLYWYRQAAGRGLQLLFYSVGIGQISSEVPQNLSASRPQDRQFILSSKKLLLSDSGFYLCAWTGQGVNEQYFGPGTRLTVT.

The chain joins TRBV13 to TRBJ1-1; 7 bases match TRBD1. This CDR3 has 12 amino acids. The germline V gene has CDR1 PRHDT and CDR2 FYEKMQ (reference sequence). With 6 bases clipped from V and 5 bases from J, the junction kept 3 bases outside the gene matches. CDR3 bases: TGTGCCAGCAGACCAGGGGGGACTGAAGCTTTCTTT. This translates into CASRPGGTEAFF.

The chain links TRBV7-2 to TRBJ1-3; tentative D call: TRBD1 (6 bases). CDR1 is SGHTA, CDR2 FQGNSA, per germline. This CDR3 comprises 15 residues. Between the trimmed V and J ends, which lost 3 bases and 7 bases, there was a span of 16 bases. CDR3 sequence reads: CASSFRAGEGNTIYF. Written as DNA, the CDR3 is TGTGCCAGCAGCTTCAGGGCAGGGGAAGGGAACACCATATATTTT.

This clone showed up just a few times. J is TRBJ2-7 and V is TRBV5-6; 13 bases align to TRBD2. CDR1 and CDR2 from the germline V gene are SGHDT and YYEEEE. The CDR3 is made up of 18 amino acids. J gave up 0 bases and V 0 bases, and 6 bases lay outside the gene matches. DNA of the CDR3: TGTGCCAGCAGCTTGGCCATAGGACTAGCGGGAGCCTCCTACGAGCAGTACTTC. This gives the protein CASSLAIGLAGASYEQYF.

In its sample, this clone was seen a few times. The chain's CDR3 is CSASKQTLRKQVSYEQYF. In nucleotides, the CDR3 is TGCAGTGCTAGTAAACAAACTTTAAGAAAACAGGTATCCTACGAGCAGTACTTC. The chain joins TRBV20-1 to TRBJ2-7; D might be TRBD1 (5 bases). The V end was cut by 3 bases, the J end by 1 base, with 25 bases between. The CDR3 loop spans 18 amino acids. Germline V CDR1 and CDR2: DFQATT, SNEGSKA (reference sequence).

The chain recombines TRBV5-1 with TRBJ2-1; 7 bases agree with TRBD2. Trimming at V came to 7 bases and at J to 5 bases, leaving 12 bases not matched to a gene. This CDR3 contains 15 residues. Germline V CDR1 and CDR2: SGHRS, YFSETQ. Here the CDR3 DNA reads TGCGCCAGCTTGAGCGGGACCACCCCCGACAATGAGCAGTTCTTC. Translating gives CASLSGTTPDNEQFF.

The chain couples TRBV7-3 to TRBJ2-1, with 11 bases identical to TRBD2. CDR3 length: 14 amino acids. The V and J ends lost 6 bases and 5 bases, in that order; junction bases with no gene match: 3. CDR1 and CDR2 from the germline V gene are SGHTA and FQGTGA. DNA for the CDR3: TGTGCCAGCAGATCGACTAGCGGGAACAATGAGCAGTTCTTC. Translation gives CASRSTSGNNEQFF.

The CDR3 is CASSPSSGVDYGYTF. DNA for the CDR3: TGTGCCAGCTCACCATCGTCAGGGGTTGACTATGGCTACACCTTC. The chain combines TRBV18 with TRBJ1-2, with D possibly being TRBD1 (6 bases). V lost 2 bases and J lost 3, with 13 bases in between. Germline CDR1 reads KGHSH; CDR2 reads LQKENI. The CDR3 covers 15 residues.

The V call is TRBV19, the J call TRBJ1-2; D is perhaps TRBD1 (6 bases). There are 15 residues in the CDR3. Deletions cut 3 bases from V and 8 bases from J, with 19 bases between. Germline V lookup: CDR1 LNHDA, CDR2 SQIVND (reference sequence). As DNA, the CDR3 is TGTGCCAGTAGTATGGCGTCCAGGGGCCGCCAGGGCTACACCTTC. It yields the protein CASSMASRGRQGYTF.